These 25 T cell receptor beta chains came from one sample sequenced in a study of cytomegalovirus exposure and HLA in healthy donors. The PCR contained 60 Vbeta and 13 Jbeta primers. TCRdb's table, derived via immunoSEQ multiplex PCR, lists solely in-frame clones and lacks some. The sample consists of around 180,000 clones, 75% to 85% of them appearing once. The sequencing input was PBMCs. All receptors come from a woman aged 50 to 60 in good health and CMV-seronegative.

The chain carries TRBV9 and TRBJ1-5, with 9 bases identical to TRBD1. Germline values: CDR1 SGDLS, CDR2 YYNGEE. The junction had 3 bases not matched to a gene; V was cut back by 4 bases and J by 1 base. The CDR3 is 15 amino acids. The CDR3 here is CASSPGQGSNQPQHF. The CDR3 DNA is TGTGCCAGCAGCCCGGGACAGGGAAGCAATCAGCCCCAGCATTTT.

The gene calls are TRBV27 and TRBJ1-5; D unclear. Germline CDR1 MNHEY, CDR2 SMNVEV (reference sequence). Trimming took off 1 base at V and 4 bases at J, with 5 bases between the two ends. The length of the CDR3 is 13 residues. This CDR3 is CASSLWSNQPQHF. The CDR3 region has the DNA TGTGCCAGCAGTTTATGGAGTAATCAGCCCCAGCATTTT.

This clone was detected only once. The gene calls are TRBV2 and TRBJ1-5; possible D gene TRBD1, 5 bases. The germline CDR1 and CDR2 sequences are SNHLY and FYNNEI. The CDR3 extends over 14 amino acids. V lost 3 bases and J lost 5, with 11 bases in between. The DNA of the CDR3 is TGTGCCAGCAGTGAGGGGCGGAGTTATCAGCCCCAGCATTTT. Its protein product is CASSEGRSYQPQHF. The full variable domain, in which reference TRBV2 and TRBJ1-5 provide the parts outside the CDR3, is EPEVTQTPSHQVTQMGQEVILRCVPISNHLYFYWYRQILGQKVEFLVSFYNNEISEKSEIFDDQFSVERPDGSNFTLKIRSTKLEDSAMYFCASSEGRSYQPQHFGDGTRLSIL.

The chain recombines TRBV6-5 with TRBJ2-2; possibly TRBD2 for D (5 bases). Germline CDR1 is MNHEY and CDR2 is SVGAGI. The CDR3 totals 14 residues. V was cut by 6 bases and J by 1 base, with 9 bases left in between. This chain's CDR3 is CASRRTGNTGELFF. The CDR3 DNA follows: TGTGCCAGCAGACGGACTGGGAACACCGGGGAGCTGTTTTTT.

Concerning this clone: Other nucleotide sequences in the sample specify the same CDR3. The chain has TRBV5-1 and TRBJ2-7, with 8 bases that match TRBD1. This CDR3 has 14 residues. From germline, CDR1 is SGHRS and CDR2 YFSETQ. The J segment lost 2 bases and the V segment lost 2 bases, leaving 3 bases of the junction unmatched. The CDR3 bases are TGCGCCAGCAGCTTAGGGACAGGAACCTACGAGCAGTACTTC. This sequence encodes CASSLGTGTYEQYF.

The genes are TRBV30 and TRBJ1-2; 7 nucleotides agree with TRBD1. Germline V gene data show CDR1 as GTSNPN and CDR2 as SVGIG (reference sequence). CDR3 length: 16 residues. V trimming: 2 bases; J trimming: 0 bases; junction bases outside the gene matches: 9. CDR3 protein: CAWSTPGTAANYGYTF. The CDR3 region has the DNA TGTGCCTGGAGTACCCCCGGGACAGCAGCTAACTATGGCTACACCTTC.

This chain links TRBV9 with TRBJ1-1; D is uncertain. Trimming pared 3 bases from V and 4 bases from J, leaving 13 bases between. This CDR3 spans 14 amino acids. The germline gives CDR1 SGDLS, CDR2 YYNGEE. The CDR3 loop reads CASSAGPEGTEAFF. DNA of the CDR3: TGTGCCAGCAGCGCCGGACCGGAGGGCACTGAAGCTTTCTTT. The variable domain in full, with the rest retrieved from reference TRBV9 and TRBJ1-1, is DSGVTQTPKHLITATGQRVTLRCSPRSGDLSVYWYQQSLDQGLQFLIQYYNGEERAKGNILERFSAQQFPDLHSELNLSSLELGDSALYFCASSAGPEGTEAFFGQGTRLTVV.

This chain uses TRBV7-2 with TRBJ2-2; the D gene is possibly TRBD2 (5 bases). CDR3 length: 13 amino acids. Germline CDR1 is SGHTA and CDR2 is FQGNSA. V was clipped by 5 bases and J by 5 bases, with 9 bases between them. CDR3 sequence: CASSLTGTGELFF. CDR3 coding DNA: TGTGCCAGCAGCCTCACGGGGACCGGGGAGCTGTTTTTT.

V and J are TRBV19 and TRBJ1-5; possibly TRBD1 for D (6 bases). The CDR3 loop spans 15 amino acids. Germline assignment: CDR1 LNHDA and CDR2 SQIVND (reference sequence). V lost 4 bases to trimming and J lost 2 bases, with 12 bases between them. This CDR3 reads CASSNGGRGNQPQHF. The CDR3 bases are TGTGCCAGTAGTAACGGGGGGCGAGGCAATCAGCCCCAGCATTTT.

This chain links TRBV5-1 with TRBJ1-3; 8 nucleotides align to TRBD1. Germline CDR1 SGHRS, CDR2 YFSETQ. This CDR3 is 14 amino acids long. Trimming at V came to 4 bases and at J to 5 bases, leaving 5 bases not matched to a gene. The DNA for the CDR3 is TGCGCCAGCAGCCCCGGGACAGGACGAAACACCATATATTTT. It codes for CASSPGTGRNTIYF.

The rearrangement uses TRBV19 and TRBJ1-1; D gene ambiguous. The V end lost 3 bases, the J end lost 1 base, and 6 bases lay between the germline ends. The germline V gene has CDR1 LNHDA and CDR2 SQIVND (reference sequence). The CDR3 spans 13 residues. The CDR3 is CASSIRENTEAFF. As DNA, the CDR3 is TGTGCCAGTAGTATTCGGGAGAACACTGAAGCTTTCTTT.

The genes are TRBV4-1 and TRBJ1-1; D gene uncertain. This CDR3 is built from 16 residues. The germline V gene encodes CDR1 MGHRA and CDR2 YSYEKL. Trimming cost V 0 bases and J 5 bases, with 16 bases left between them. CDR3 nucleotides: TGCGCCAGCAGCCAAGATGGAAAGACACCGGGAACTGAAGCTTTCTTT. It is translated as CASSQDGKTPGTEAFF.

As DNA, the CDR3 is TGCAGCGTTGACAGGGAGGCAGACTATGGCTACACCTTC. Translation gives CSVDREADYGYTF. The chain has TRBV29-1 and TRBJ1-2; tentative D call: TRBD1 (5 bases). Germline V gene lookup returns CDR1 SQVTM and CDR2 ANQGSEA. The V and J ends lost 3 bases and 3 bases respectively, with 11 bases between them. The CDR3 runs to 13 residues.

CDR3 sequence: CASSIQGAGEQYF. The CDR3 DNA reads as TGTGCCAGCAGCATACAGGGGGCTGGCGAGCAGTACTTC. This sequence joins TRBV27 and TRBJ2-7, with TRBD1 matching 9 bases. Germline-derived CDR1 and CDR2 are MNHEY and SMNVEV (reference sequence). The CDR3 spans 13 residues. V shed 6 bases, J shed 6 bases, and the junction held 6 bases outside the gene matches.

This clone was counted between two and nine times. CDR3 nucleotides: TGTGCCAGCAGTTTCCCGGAGGGCTTACCCTATGGCTACACCTTC. Translated: CASSFPEGLPYGYTF. The chain is built from TRBV28 and TRBJ1-2; no reliable D call. The CDR3 totals 15 residues. V was trimmed by 3 bases and J by 4 bases, leaving 15 bases between them. Germline CDR1 is MDHEN and CDR2 is SYDVKM.

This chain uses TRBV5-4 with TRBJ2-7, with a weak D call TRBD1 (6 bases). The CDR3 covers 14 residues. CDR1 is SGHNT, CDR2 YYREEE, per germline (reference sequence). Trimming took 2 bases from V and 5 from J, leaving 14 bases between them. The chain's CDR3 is CASSFPGVRDEQYF. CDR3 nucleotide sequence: TGTGCCAGCAGCTTCCCAGGGGTTAGAGACGAGCAGTACTTC.

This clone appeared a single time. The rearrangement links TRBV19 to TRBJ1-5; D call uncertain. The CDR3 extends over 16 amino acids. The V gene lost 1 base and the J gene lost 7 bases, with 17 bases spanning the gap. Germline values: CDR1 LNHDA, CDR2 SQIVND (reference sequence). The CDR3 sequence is CASSIVDGVEYQPQHF. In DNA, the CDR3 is TGTGCCAGTAGTATAGTAGACGGAGTGGAGTACCAGCCCCAGCATTTT. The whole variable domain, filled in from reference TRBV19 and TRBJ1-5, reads DGGITQSPKYLFRKEGQNVTLSCEQNLNHDAMYWYRQDPGQGLRLIYYSQIVNDFQKGDIAEGYSVSREKKESFPLTVTSAQKNPTAFYLCASSIVDGVEYQPQHFGDGTRLSIL.

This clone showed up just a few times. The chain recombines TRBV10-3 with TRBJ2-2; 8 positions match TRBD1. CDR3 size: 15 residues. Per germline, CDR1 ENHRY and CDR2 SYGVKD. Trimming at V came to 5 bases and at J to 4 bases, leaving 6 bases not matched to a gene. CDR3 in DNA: TGTGCCATCAGTACAACAGGGGGTACCACCGGGGAGCTGTTTTTT. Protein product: CAISTTGGTTGELFF.

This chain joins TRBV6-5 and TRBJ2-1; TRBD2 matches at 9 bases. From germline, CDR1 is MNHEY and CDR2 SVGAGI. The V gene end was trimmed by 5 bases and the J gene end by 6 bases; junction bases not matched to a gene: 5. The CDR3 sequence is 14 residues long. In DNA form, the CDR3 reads TGTGCCAGCAGTCCCAGCGGGAGGACCAATGAGCAGTTCTTC. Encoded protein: CASSPSGRTNEQFF.

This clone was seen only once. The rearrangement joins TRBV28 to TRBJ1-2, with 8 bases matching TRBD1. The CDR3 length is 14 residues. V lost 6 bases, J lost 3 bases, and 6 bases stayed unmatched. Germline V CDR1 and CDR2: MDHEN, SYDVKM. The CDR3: CASSDRGLYYGYTF. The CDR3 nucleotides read TGTGCCAGCAGCGACAGGGGCCTTTACTATGGCTACACCTTC.

This chain's CDR3 is CASSLTRITEAFF. In nucleotides, the CDR3 is TGTGCCAGCAGCTTGACACGTATAACTGAAGCTTTCTTT. V usage is TRBV7-9 and J usage is TRBJ1-1; D ambiguous. Germline V lookup: CDR1 SEHNR, CDR2 FQNEAQ (reference sequence). The CDR3 runs 13 residues. V shed 3 bases and J shed 5 bases, with 10 bases lying between them.

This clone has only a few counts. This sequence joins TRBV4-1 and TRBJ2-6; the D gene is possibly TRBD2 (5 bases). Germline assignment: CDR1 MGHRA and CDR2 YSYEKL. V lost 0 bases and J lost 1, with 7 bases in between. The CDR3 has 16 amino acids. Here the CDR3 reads CASSQERESGANVLTF. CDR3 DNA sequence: TGCGCCAGCAGCCAAGAACGGGAATCTGGGGCCAACGTCCTGACTTTC.

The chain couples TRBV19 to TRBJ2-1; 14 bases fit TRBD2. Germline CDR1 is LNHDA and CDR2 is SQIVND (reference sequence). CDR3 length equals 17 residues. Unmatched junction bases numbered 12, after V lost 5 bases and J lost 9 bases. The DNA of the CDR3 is TGTGCCAGTAGTCTCGGACTAGCGGGGGGACTCCTAAGTGAGCAGTTCTTC. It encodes CASSLGLAGGLLSEQFF.

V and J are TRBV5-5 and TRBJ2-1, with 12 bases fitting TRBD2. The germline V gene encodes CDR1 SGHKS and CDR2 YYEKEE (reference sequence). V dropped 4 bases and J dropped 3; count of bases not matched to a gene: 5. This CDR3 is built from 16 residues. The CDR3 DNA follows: TGTGCCAGCAGCGGAGGACTAGCGGGGCTCTACAATGAGCAGTTCTTC. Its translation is CASSGGLAGLYNEQFF.

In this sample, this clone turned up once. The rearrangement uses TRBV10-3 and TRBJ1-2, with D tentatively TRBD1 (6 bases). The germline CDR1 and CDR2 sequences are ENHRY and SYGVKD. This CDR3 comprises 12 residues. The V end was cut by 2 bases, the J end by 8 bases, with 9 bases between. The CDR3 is CAISEGGGGYTF. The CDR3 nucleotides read TGTGCCATCAGTGAGGGGGGCGGGGGCTACACCTTC.